The TCR beta chain under discussion was sequenced for a study of neurological immune-mediated disorders. With 10-nucleotide random UMIs included, cDNA was synthesized by 5'RACE. TCRdb reanalysed the 5' RACE reads using MiXCR and keeps one entry per CDR3 protein. There are some 41,000 distinct CDR3 sequences in the sample; roughly 15% occur only once, and approximately 3.6% lies in the top ten. The CDR3 has 14 residues. Germline V gene lookup returns CDR1 SGHRS and CDR2 YFSETQ. The germline V and J ends were trimmed by 3 bases and 13 bases, with 20 bases remaining between them. This clonotype was sampled from an older woman with HTLV-1-associated myelopathy (HAM/TSP). Sequenced input: CD4+ T cells from blood. V gene TRBV5-1 combines with J gene TRBJ2-1; the D gene is possibly TRBD2 (6 bases). The CDR3 region is CASSSRAGTLGQFF. CDR3 nucleotide sequence: TGCGCCAGCAGCTCTAGAGCCGGGACTTTAGGACAGTTCTTC.